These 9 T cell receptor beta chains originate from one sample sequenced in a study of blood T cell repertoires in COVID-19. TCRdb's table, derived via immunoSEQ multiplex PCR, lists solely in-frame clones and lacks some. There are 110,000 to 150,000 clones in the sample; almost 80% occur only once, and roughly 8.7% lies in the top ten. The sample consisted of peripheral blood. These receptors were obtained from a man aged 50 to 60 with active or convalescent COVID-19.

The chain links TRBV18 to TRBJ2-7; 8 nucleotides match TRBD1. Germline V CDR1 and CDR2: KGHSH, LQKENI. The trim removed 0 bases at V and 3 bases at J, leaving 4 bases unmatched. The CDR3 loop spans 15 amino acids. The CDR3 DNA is TGTGCCAGCTCACCACCTTCTGGACAGGGCTACGAGCAGTACTTC. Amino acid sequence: CASSPPSGQGYEQYF.

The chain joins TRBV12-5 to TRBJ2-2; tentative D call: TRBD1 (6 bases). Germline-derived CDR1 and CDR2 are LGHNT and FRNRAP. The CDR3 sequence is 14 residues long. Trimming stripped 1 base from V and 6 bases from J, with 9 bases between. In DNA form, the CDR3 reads TGTGCTAGTGGTTTGGAATCAGGGGCCGGGGAGCTGTTTTTT. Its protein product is CASGLESGAGELFF.

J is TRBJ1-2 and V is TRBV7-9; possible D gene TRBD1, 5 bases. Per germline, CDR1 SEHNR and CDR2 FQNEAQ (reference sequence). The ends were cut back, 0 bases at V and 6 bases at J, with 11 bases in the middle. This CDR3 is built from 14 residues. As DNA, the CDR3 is TGTGCCAGCAGCTTAGCGGGGCCAGGGAATGGCTACACCTTC. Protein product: CASSLAGPGNGYTF.

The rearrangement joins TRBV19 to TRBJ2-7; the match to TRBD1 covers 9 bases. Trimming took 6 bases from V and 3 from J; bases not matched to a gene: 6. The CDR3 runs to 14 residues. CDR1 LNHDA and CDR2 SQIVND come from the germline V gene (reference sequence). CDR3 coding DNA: TGTGCCAGTAGGGAGACAGGGGGGTTCTACGAGCAGTACTTC. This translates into CASRETGGFYEQYF.

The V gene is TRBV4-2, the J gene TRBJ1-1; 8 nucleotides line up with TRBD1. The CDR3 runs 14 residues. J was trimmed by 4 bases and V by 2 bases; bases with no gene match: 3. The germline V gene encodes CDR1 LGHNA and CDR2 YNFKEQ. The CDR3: CASSQPDRATEAFF. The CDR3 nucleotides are TGTGCCAGCAGCCAACCGGACAGGGCCACTGAAGCTTTCTTT.

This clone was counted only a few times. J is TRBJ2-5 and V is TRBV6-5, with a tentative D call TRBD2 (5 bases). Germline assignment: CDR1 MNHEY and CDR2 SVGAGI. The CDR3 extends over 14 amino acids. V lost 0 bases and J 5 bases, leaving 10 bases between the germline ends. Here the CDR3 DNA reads TGTGCCAGCAGTTACTCGATGGAGCGGGAGACCCAGTACTTC. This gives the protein CASSYSMERETQYF.

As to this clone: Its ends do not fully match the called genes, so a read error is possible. The CDR3 region has the DNA TGTGCCAGCACCCCGGGACTAGCGGGAGGGCCGCAACACTTC. It codes for CASTPGLAGGPQHF. The chain couples TRBV5-4 to TRBJ2-5; the match to TRBD2 covers 16 bases. Germline V CDR1 and CDR2: SGHNT, YYREEE (reference sequence). The CDR3 totals 14 residues. Supplemented by reference TRBV5-4 and TRBJ2-5, the full variable domain reads ETGVTQSPTHLIKTRGQQVTLRCSSQSGHNTVSWYQQALGQGPQFIFQYYREEENGRGNFPPRFSGLQFPNYSSELNVNALELDDSALYLCASTPGLAGGPQHFGPGTRLLVL.

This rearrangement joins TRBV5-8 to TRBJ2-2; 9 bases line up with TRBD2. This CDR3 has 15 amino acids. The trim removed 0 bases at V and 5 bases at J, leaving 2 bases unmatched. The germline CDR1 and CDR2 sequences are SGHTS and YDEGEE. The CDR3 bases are TGTGCCAGCAGCTTGGCTAGCGGGACTACCGGGGAGCTGTTTTTT. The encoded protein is CASSLASGTTGELFF.

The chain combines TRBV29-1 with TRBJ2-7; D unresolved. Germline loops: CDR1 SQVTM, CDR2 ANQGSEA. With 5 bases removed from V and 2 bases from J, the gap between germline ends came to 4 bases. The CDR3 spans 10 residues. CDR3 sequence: CSVQTYEQYF. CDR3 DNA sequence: TGCAGCGTTCAAACCTACGAGCAGTACTTC.